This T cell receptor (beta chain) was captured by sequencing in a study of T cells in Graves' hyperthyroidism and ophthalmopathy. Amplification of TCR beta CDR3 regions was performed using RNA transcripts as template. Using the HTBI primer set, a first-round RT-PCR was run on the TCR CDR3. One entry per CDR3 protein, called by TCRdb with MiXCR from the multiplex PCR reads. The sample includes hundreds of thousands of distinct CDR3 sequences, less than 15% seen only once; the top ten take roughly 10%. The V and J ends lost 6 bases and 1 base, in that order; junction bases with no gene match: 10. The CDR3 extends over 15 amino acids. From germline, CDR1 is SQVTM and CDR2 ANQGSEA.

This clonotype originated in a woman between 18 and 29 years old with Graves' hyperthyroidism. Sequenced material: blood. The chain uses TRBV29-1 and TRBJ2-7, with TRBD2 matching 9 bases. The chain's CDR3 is CSVAGTSRGSYEQYF. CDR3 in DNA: TGCAGCGTAGCCGGGACTAGCCGCGGATCCTACGAGCAGTACTTC.